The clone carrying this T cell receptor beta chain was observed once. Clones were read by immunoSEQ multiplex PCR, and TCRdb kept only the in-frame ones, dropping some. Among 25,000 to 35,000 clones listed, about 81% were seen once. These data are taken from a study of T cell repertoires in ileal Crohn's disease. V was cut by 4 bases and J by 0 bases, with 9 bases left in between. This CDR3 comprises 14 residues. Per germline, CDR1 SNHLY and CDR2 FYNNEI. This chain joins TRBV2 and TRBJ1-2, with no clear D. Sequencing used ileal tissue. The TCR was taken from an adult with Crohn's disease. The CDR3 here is CASSVYSPNYGYTF. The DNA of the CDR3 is TGTGCCAGCAGTGTTTACAGCCCTAACTATGGCTACACCTTC.